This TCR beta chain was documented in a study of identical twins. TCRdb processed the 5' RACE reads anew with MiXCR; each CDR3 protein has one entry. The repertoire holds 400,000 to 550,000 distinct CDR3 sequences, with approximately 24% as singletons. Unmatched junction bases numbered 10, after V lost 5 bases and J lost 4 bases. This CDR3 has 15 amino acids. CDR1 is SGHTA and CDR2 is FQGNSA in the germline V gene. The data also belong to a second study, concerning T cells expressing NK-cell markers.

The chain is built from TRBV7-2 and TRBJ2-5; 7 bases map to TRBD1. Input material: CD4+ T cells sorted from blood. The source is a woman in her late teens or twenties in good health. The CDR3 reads CASSKGNRGGETQYF. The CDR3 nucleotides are TGTGCCAGCAGCAAAGGGAACAGGGGTGGAGAGACCCAGTACTTC.